The text below deals with one T cell receptor beta chain. Germline V gene lookup returns CDR1 SGHTS and CDR2 YDEGEE. This CDR3 region has 17 residues. Trimming cost V 4 bases and J 4 bases; bases outside gene matches: 10. This record belongs to a study of T cell changes during pregnancy in multiple sclerosis. Assay used: immunoSEQ multiplex PCR; TCRdb lists only in-frame clones, some missing. The sample contains around 30,000 clones, around 87% of which appear only once. The chain couples TRBV5-8 to TRBJ2-5, with TRBD2 matching 13 bases. This specimen consisted of CD4+ T cells from peripheral blood mononuclear cells, obtained in the third trimester of pregnancy. This receptor was identified in a female donor in good health, enrolled as a control in a pregnancy study. The CDR3, as DNA: TGTGCCAGCAGCCTTTACGGGACTAGCGGGATTGGAGAGACCCAGTACTTC. Its protein is CASSLYGTSGIGETQYF.